This TCR beta chain appears in the sequencing data of a study of T cell changes during pregnancy in multiple sclerosis. This clone was seen once. The length of the CDR3 is 15 residues. Germline values: CDR1 SGHRS, CDR2 YFSETQ. J was trimmed by 0 bases and V by 6 bases; bases with no gene match: 9. Generated by immunoSEQ multiplex PCR, the TCRdb table keeps only in-frame clones and is missing some. The data show around 70,000 clones, about 90% seen once. The starting material was peripheral blood, obtained after pregnancy. The V call is TRBV5-1, the J call TRBJ2-7; 7 nucleotides align to TRBD1. This clonotype was obtained from a female donor with multiple sclerosis, enrolled in a pregnancy study. CDR3 sequence reads: CASTPDRALSYEQYF. As DNA, the CDR3 is TGCGCCAGCACCCCTGACAGGGCCCTCTCCTACGAGCAGTACTTC.